This note documents a single T cell receptor beta chain sequence. Its antigen is unknown. This entry is derived from a study of shared clonotypes between healthy human individuals. The study separated CD4+ cells into CD45RA+ naive and CD45RA-negative memory subsets. General observations from the study: Clonotypes which were not shared had lower generation probabilities than clonotypes that all four donors shared. About 5% of naive CD4 clonotypes were shared across a handful of donors.

Using immunoSEQ multiplex PCR, the repertoire was profiled, and TCRdb retains in-frame clones only, with some absent. The sample gives over 1.4 million clones, more than 95% of which show up once; approximately 1.1% is in the top ten. Germline values: CDR1 SGHVS, CDR2 FQNEAQ. Trimming removed 1 base at V and 1 base at J, with 13 bases between. The CDR3 is 16 residues long. The chain uses TRBV7-8 and TRBJ2-5; tentative D call: TRBD1 (5 bases). The receptor was isolated from a young man in good health. The sample was naive CD4+ T cells sorted from blood. The subset: CD45RA+ positively selected. The CDR3 nucleotides are TGTGCCAGCAGCTTAGTTTTTAGGGGATCCCAAGAGACCCAGTACTTC. This sequence encodes CASSLVFRGSQETQYF.